The sequence of this TCR beta chain was determined in a study of blood T cell repertoires in COVID-19. Clones were sequenced by immunoSEQ multiplex PCR, and TCRdb holds only the in-frame ones, with some missing. The sample includes approximately 170,000 clones, less than 80% of them seen just once. Germline loops: CDR1 MGHDK, CDR2 SYGVNS. Trimming took 5 bases from V and 1 from J; bases not matched to a gene: 14. The length of the CDR3 is 18 residues. The receptor comes from a woman aged 45-59 years with acute or convalescent COVID-19. Source material: peripheral blood. The chain is built from TRBV25-1 and TRBJ2-7, with TRBD1 matching over 10 bases. The CDR3 region has the DNA TGTGCCAGCAGTCCGAACCTCGGACAGGGGGAAGGGTCCTACGAGCAGTACTTC. This codes for CASSPNLGQGEGSYEQYF.